Listed here are 9 T cell receptor beta chains from one sample, sequenced in a study of blood T cell repertoires in COVID-19. Only in-frame clones appear in the TCRdb table, and some are missing; sequencing was by immunoSEQ multiplex PCR. The sample yields tens of thousands of clones, over 75% seen once. The sample was peripheral blood. These receptors originate from a human donor with acute or convalescent COVID-19. The donor label of this sample is uncertain.

V usage is TRBV28 and J usage is TRBJ2-7, with a tentative D call TRBD2 (6 bases). The CDR3 length is 14 residues. Germline V gene sequence: CDR1 MDHEN, CDR2 SYDVKM. The V gene lost 5 bases and the J gene lost 3 bases, with 14 bases spanning the gap. The CDR3 sequence is CASSPAWGDYEQYF. CDR3 DNA sequence: TGTGCCAGCAGTCCCGCCTGGGGGGACTACGAGCAGTACTTC.

V and J are TRBV7-6 and TRBJ1-1; TRBD1 agrees at 10 bases. This CDR3 spans 16 amino acids. The germline gives CDR1 SGHVS, CDR2 FNYEAQ. J gave up 1 base and V 4 bases, and 6 bases lay outside the gene matches. Here the CDR3 reads CASSWSRDRGNTEAFF. DNA for the CDR3: TGTGCCAGCAGCTGGTCCCGGGACAGGGGGAACACTGAAGCTTTCTTT.

The gene calls are TRBV10-3 and TRBJ2-7; 9 positions match TRBD1. V shed 6 bases, J shed 0 bases, and the junction held 9 bases outside the gene matches. This CDR3 is built from 16 residues. Germline V gene lookup returns CDR1 ENHRY and CDR2 SYGVKD. CDR3 protein: CAIRGTGTGSSYEQYF. CDR3 nucleotide sequence: TGTGCCATCAGGGGGACCGGGACAGGGAGCTCCTACGAGCAGTACTTC.

The J gene is TRBJ1-2, the V gene TRBV10-3; D is possibly TRBD1 (6 bases). This CDR3 is 13 amino acids long. The V gene's germline CDR1 is ENHRY and CDR2 SYGVKD. V was shortened by 6 bases and J by 0 bases, with 8 bases between the two germline ends. In DNA form, the CDR3 reads TGTGCCATCAGGGACAGAACTAACTATGGCTACACCTTC. It specifies CAIRDRTNYGYTF.

The J gene is TRBJ1-1, the V gene TRBV6-5, with 7 bases matching TRBD1. Germline CDR1 reads MNHEY; CDR2 reads SVGAGI. With 8 bases clipped from V and 4 bases from J, the junction kept 10 bases outside the gene matches. This CDR3 has 14 residues. The CDR3 DNA sequence: TGTGCCAGCTCCTACAGGGGAGGCGGCACTGAAGCTTTCTTT. Protein: CASSYRGGGTEAFF.

CDR3 DNA sequence: TGTGCCAGTGGGACAGGGGAATTTGGAAACACCATATATTTT. Its protein product is CASGTGEFGNTIYF. This chain links TRBV19 with TRBJ1-3; 10 bases match TRBD1. The ends lost 8 bases at V and 3 bases at J; junction bases unmatched: 4. Germline V gives CDR1 LNHDA, CDR2 SQIVND (reference sequence). This CDR3 region has 14 residues.

This sequence joins TRBV5-4 and TRBJ2-1, with no clear D. The V end lost 2 bases, the J end lost 10 bases, and 7 bases lay between the germline ends. Germline CDR1 reads SGHNT; CDR2 reads YYREEE (reference sequence). The CDR3 sequence is 11 residues long. In DNA form, the CDR3 reads TGTGCCAGCAGCTTAAATACAGAGCAGTTCTTC. Amino acids: CASSLNTEQFF.

The chain couples TRBV2 to TRBJ2-7; 7 nucleotides agree with TRBD1. The J segment lost 4 bases and the V segment lost 7 bases, leaving 4 bases of the junction unmatched. Germline CDR1 is SNHLY and CDR2 is FYNNEI. The CDR3 consists of 12 residues. The CDR3 DNA reads as TGTGCCAGCACCTCGACAGGGTACGAGCAGTACTTC. Residues: CASTSTGYEQYF.

V is TRBV6-2 or TRBV6-3 and J is TRBJ2-1, with TRBD2 matching 7 bases. The V and J ends lost 2 bases and 6 bases, in that order; junction bases with no gene match: 7. The CDR3 runs to 15 residues. CDR1 and CDR2 from the germline V gene are MNHEY and SVGEGT. The CDR3 DNA sequence: TGTGCCAGCAGTTACATCAAGGGACTATTCAATGAGCAGTTCTTC. Its protein is CASSYIKGLFNEQFF.